These 9 T cell receptor beta chains were all obtained from the same sample, sequenced in a study of cytomegalovirus exposure and HLA in healthy donors. The PCR made use of 60 Vbeta and 13 Jbeta primers. The data were produced by immunoSEQ multiplex PCR, yet TCRdb's version contains in-frame clones alone and is incomplete. The data contain 65,000 or so clones, roughly 77% of them singletons. Sample: PBMCs. The receptors shown here come from a woman aged 40 to 55 in good health and CMV-seropositive.

The chain couples TRBV7-8 to TRBJ2-3, with no clear D. The CDR3 is 16 amino acids. The germline gives CDR1 SGHVS, CDR2 FQNEAQ. The V end lost 5 bases, the J end lost 6 bases, and 21 bases lay between the germline ends. The CDR3: CASSVRISGERDTQYF. The CDR3 DNA reads as TGTGCCAGCAGCGTAAGGATTTCGGGTGAGAGGGATACGCAGTATTTT.

The chain combines TRBV14 with TRBJ2-3; D is possibly TRBD1 (6 bases). With 4 bases removed from V and 2 bases from J, the gap between germline ends came to 16 bases. The germline gives CDR1 SGHDN, CDR2 FVKESK. There are 16 residues in the CDR3. Here the CDR3 reads CASSPIGGPYTDTQYF. The CDR3 DNA reads as TGTGCCAGCAGCCCTATAGGGGGACCCTACACAGATACGCAGTATTTT.

The rearrangement uses TRBV30 and TRBJ2-4, with a possible D match to TRBD1 (6 bases). This CDR3 has 13 amino acids. The germline V and J ends were trimmed by 2 bases and 6 bases, with 11 bases remaining between them. Germline-derived CDR1 and CDR2 are GTSNPN and SVGIG (reference sequence). In DNA form, the CDR3 reads TGTGCCTGGAGTAGGGGCAGGGGAAACATTCAGTACTTC. Residues: CAWSRGRGNIQYF.

The rearrangement uses TRBV27 and TRBJ1-2; D is unclear. Germline CDR1 and CDR2: MNHEY and SMNVEV (reference sequence). Trimming removed 10 bases at V and 4 bases at J, with 10 bases between. The CDR3 is 11 amino acids. The CDR3 sequence is CATMSSYGYTF. The CDR3 bases are TGTGCCACCATGAGTTCCTATGGCTACACCTTC.

The chain links TRBV19 to TRBJ2-1, with TRBD1 identical over 9 bases. The V gene's germline CDR1 is LNHDA and CDR2 SQIVND (reference sequence). The CDR3 is 16 residues long. V lost 3 bases and J lost 9; bases outside the gene matches: 12. The CDR3 coding sequence is TGTGCCAGTAGTATTAAAACAGGGGGCACGTTGGTTGAGCAGTTCTTC. This encodes CASSIKTGGTLVEQFF.

The V gene is TRBV7-3, the J gene TRBJ2-1; possibly TRBD2 for D (6 bases). CDR3 size: 13 residues. The V and J ends lost 4 bases and 9 bases respectively, with 13 bases between them. Germline loops: CDR1 SGHTA, CDR2 FQGTGA. The CDR3 here is CASSSGAGTEQFF. CDR3 sequence (DNA): TGTGCCAGCAGCTCGGGAGCCGGGACTGAGCAGTTCTTC.

This clone came up once. The rearrangement uses TRBV21-1 and TRBJ1-2; TRBD1 reflects the table's D call only, with no check against the DNA. TRBV21-1 is tagged as a pseudogene. The CDR3 is made up of 13 amino acids. The CDR3 coding sequence is TGTGCCAGCAGCAAAAGACAGGTCTATGGCTACACCTTC. Amino acid sequence: CASSKRQVYGYTF.

The J gene is TRBJ2-1, the V gene TRBV5-6; D call uncertain. V was shortened by 2 bases and J by 0 bases, with 9 bases between the two germline ends. Germline V gives CDR1 SGHDT, CDR2 YYEEEE. CDR3 length: 15 amino acids. CDR3 residues: CASSFSVSSYNEQFF. CDR3 nucleotides: TGTGCCAGCAGCTTTTCAGTGTCCTCCTACAATGAGCAGTTCTTC.

V is TRBV5-5 and J is TRBJ1-2; D gene unclear. V was pared by 4 bases and J by 4 bases, with 14 bases between. The CDR3 length is 14 residues. CDR1 and CDR2 (germline): SGHKS, YYEKEE (reference sequence). CDR3 sequence: CASSPSVAGYGYTF. DNA of the CDR3: TGTGCCAGCAGCCCTTCGGTGGCAGGCTATGGCTACACCTTC.